These 30 T cell receptor beta chains originate from one sample sequenced in a study of shared clonotypes between healthy human individuals. The assay was immunoSEQ multiplex PCR, and TCRdb's table has in-frame clones only and misses some. The sample lists over 700,000 clones, approximately 77% occurring once. Sequenced input: memory CD4+ T cells sorted from blood. Subset described: CD45RA-negative fraction. The receptors shown here come from a woman in her 30s in good health.

The rearrangement uses TRBV18 and TRBJ1-5; 7 nucleotides match TRBD1. CDR1 is KGHSH, CDR2 LQKENI, per germline. Unmatched junction bases numbered 9, after V lost 3 bases and J lost 4 bases. CDR3 length: 16 amino acids. In DNA, the CDR3 is TGTGCCAGCTCACCCCGAGGGAGACAGGGAAATCAGCCCCAGCATTTT. It specifies CASSPRGRQGNQPQHF.

About this clone: Other nucleotide sequences from this sample produce the same CDR3. CDR3 nucleotides: TGTGCCAGCAGCTTAGCAAGCGGCACAGATACGCAGTATTTT. Translating it yields CASSLASGTDTQYF. The chain links TRBV7-2 to TRBJ2-3; D uncertain. Trimming shortened V by 0 bases and J by 1 base, and 5 bases separated the two germline ends. The CDR3 covers 14 residues. Germline CDR1 and CDR2: SGHTA and FQGNSA.

This clone was recorded a few times. J is TRBJ2-1 and V is TRBV25-1, with 7 positions matching TRBD1. This CDR3 comprises 17 residues. Germline CDR1 and CDR2: MGHDK and SYGVNS. The ends lost 0 bases at V and 3 bases at J; junction bases unmatched: 8. Written as DNA, the CDR3 is TGTGCCAGCAGTGAATATCATGGGACAGATCTCTACAATGAGCAGTTCTTC. Protein: CASSEYHGTDLYNEQFF.

The chain uses TRBV18 and TRBJ1-5; perhaps TRBD1 as D (5 bases). Per the germline V gene, CDR1 is KGHSH and CDR2 is LQKENI. This CDR3 is built from 15 residues. Between the trimmed V and J ends, which lost 5 bases and 6 bases, there was a span of 17 bases. CDR3 protein: CASSRAPLGTQPQHF. DNA for the CDR3: TGTGCCAGCTCAAGGGCACCCTTGGGGACTCAGCCCCAGCATTTT.

This chain links TRBV18 with TRBJ1-5, with D possibly matching TRBD1 (6 bases). This CDR3 region has 14 residues. Trimming pared 5 bases from V and 2 bases from J, leaving 10 bases between. CDR1 and CDR2 from the germline V gene are KGHSH and LQKENI. CDR3 bases: TGTGCCAGCTCAGCAGGGGTGGGCAATCAGCCCCAGCATTTT. It yields the protein CASSAGVGNQPQHF.

This rearrangement joins TRBV18 to TRBJ2-3, with 7 bases that match TRBD2. The V and J ends lost 3 bases and 2 bases, in that order; junction bases with no gene match: 2. The CDR3 has 14 amino acids. The germline CDR1 and CDR2 sequences are KGHSH and LQKENI. The CDR3 bases are TGTGCCAGCTCACCCCTAGCGGACACAGATACGCAGTATTTT. This encodes CASSPLADTDTQYF.

This rearrangement joins TRBV4-1 to TRBJ1-1, with TRBD1 identical over 8 bases. The CDR3 is made up of 15 amino acids. Per the germline V gene, CDR1 is MGHRA and CDR2 is YSYEKL. V dropped 0 bases and J dropped 4; count of bases not matched to a gene: 4. Here the CDR3 DNA reads TGCGCCAGCAGCCAAGACGGGCAGGGGGCCACTGAAGCTTTCTTT. Translated: CASSQDGQGATEAFF.

This sequence joins TRBV28 and TRBJ1-1, with 7 bases lining up with TRBD1. Germline V CDR1 and CDR2: MDHEN, SYDVKM. Germline trimming cut 2 bases from V and 12 bases from J; bases unmatched to any gene: 9. This CDR3 is built from 13 residues. The DNA for the CDR3 is TGTGCCAGCAGTTTAGGGACAGAGACGGGAACTTTCTTT. This sequence encodes CASSLGTETGTFF.

The rearrangement uses TRBV2 and TRBJ2-4; 7 nucleotides match TRBD2. Germline loops: CDR1 SNHLY, CDR2 FYNNEI. V was pared by 6 bases and J by 5 bases, with 7 bases of the junction left unmatched. The CDR3 runs 14 residues. DNA for the CDR3: TGTGCCAGCAGCCCTACTAGCGAGCAAAACATTCAGTACTTC. As protein: CASSPTSEQNIQYF.

The CDR3 nucleotides are TGCGCCAGCCGCGCGGGACAAGAGACCCAGTACTTC. Its protein product is CASRAGQETQYF. The rearrangement uses TRBV5-1 and TRBJ2-5; a possible D gene is TRBD2 (6 bases). The V and J ends lost 7 bases and 2 bases respectively, with 9 bases between them. The CDR3 sequence is 12 residues long. CDR1 SGHRS and CDR2 YFSETQ come from the germline V gene.

The DNA for the CDR3 is TGTGCCTGGAGCTCCGGACAGGGTTCGGCTGAAGCTTTCTTT. Protein product: CAWSSGQGSAEAFF. J is TRBJ1-1 and V is TRBV30, with TRBD1 identical over 8 bases. V dropped 3 bases and J dropped 6; count of bases not matched to a gene: 9. This CDR3 is 14 amino acids long. Germline CDR1 GTSNPN, CDR2 SVGIG (reference sequence).

There are many counts of this clone. CDR3: CASSLEAAGYNEQFF. The CDR3 bases are TGTGCCAGCAGCTTGGAAGCAGCGGGGTACAATGAGCAGTTCTTC. V gene TRBV5-4 combines with J gene TRBJ2-1; 7 positions match TRBD2. Per germline, CDR1 SGHNT and CDR2 YYREEE (reference sequence). The CDR3 length is 15 residues. V was pared by 0 bases and J by 4 bases, with 4 bases of the junction left unmatched.

This clone was seen a few times. J is TRBJ2-3 and V is TRBV5-1; 7 nucleotides match TRBD2. J was trimmed by 1 base and V by 0 bases; bases with no gene match: 5. The CDR3 length is 16 residues. Germline V gene data show CDR1 as SGHRS and CDR2 as YFSETQ. The CDR3 sequence is CASSLELASGTDTQYF. In DNA, the CDR3 is TGCGCCAGCAGCTTGGAACTAGCGTCCGGCACAGATACGCAGTATTTT.

V is TRBV19 and J is TRBJ2-2; the D is unclear. Trimming cost V 2 bases and J 1 base, with 2 bases left between them. Germline CDR1 LNHDA, CDR2 SQIVND (reference sequence). The CDR3 extends over 13 amino acids. CDR3 sequence reads: CASSIMNTGELFF. CDR3 coding DNA: TGTGCCAGTAGTATAATGAACACCGGGGAGCTGTTTTTT.

The chain joins TRBV7-2 to TRBJ2-7; possible D gene TRBD2, 6 bases. CDR1 and CDR2 (germline): SGHTA, FQGNSA. The CDR3 length is 15 residues. V dropped 7 bases and J dropped 0 bases, with 16 bases sitting between them. The CDR3 here is CASTPPGRSSYEQYF. The DNA for the CDR3 is TGTGCCAGCACCCCACCCGGGAGAAGCTCCTACGAGCAGTACTTC.

The gene calls are TRBV7-9 and TRBJ1-4; D is ambiguous. CDR3 length: 19 residues. Germline V CDR1 and CDR2: SEHNR, FQNEAQ (reference sequence). V gave up 6 bases and J gave up 8 bases, with 31 bases separating them. As DNA, the CDR3 is TGTGCCAGCAGTACAATGATTCGTTTGGGCAGGCATGAACGGGAAAAACTGTTTTTT. Its protein is CASSTMIRLGRHEREKLFF. The whole variable domain, remainder taken from reference TRBV7-9 and TRBJ1-4, is DTGVSQNPRHKITKRGQNVTFRCDPISEHNRLYWYRQTLGQGPEFLTYFQNEAQLEKSRLLSDRFSAERPKGSFSTLEIQRTEQGDSAMYLCASSTMIRLGRHEREKLFFGSGTQLSVL.

This clone was counted at least ten times. The chain has TRBV19 and TRBJ2-5, with 10 nucleotides matching TRBD2. Trimming at V came to 4 bases and at J to 1 base, leaving 6 bases not matched to a gene. The CDR3 is 16 amino acids. Germline loops: CDR1 LNHDA, CDR2 SQIVND (reference sequence). DNA of the CDR3: TGTGCCAGTAGTACCCTAGCGGGAGTTCCCCAAGAGACCCAGTACTTC. Amino acids: CASSTLAGVPQETQYF. The full variable domain, in which reference TRBV19 and TRBJ2-5 provide the parts outside the CDR3, is DGGITQSPKYLFRKEGQNVTLSCEQNLNHDAMYWYRQDPGQGLRLIYYSQIVNDFQKGDIAEGYSVSREKKESFPLTVTSAQKNPTAFYLCASSTLAGVPQETQYFGPGTRLLVL.

The V call is TRBV25-1, the J call TRBJ2-7; 8 bases agree with TRBD2. Germline values: CDR1 MGHDK, CDR2 SYGVNS. The V gene end was trimmed by 2 bases and the J gene end by 2 bases; junction bases not matched to a gene: 5. The CDR3 totals 15 residues. CDR3 nucleotide sequence: TGTGCCAGCAGTGAAAGGGGACTAGGTGCCTACGAGCAGTACTTC. Translation: CASSERGLGAYEQYF.

The V and J genes are TRBV29-1 and TRBJ2-1; D remains unclear. CDR1 and CDR2 from the germline V gene are SQVTM and ANQGSEA. CDR3 size: 12 residues. V lost 3 bases, J lost 5 bases, and 8 bases lay in between. The CDR3 DNA follows: TGCAGCGTTGACAAGAGGCACAATGAGCAGTTCTTC. Translating it yields CSVDKRHNEQFF.

The CDR3 DNA reads as TGTGCCAGCAGTTTATTTGCGGACATCAGCGGGCTGCAGTTCTTC. It encodes CASSLFADISGLQFF. The chain couples TRBV28 to TRBJ2-1; a weak D match, TRBD2 (6 bases). The germline V gene has CDR1 MDHEN and CDR2 SYDVKM. CDR3 length: 15 residues. V was cut by 1 base and J by 12 bases, with 19 bases left in between. Filled out from reference TRBV28 and TRBJ2-1, the complete variable domain reads DVKVTQSSRYLVKRTGEKVFLECVQDMDHENMFWYRQDPGLGLRLIYFSYDVKMKEKGDIPEGYSVSREKKERFSLILESASTNQTSMYLCASSLFADISGLQFFGPGTRLTVL.

CDR3 DNA: TGCGCCAGCAGCTTCCAGGGGTTATTCGAAAAACTGTTTTTT. Its translation: CASSFQGLFEKLFF. V usage is TRBV5-1 and J usage is TRBJ1-4; D is perhaps TRBD1 (6 bases). The CDR3 loop spans 14 amino acids. Trimming removed 2 bases from V and 8 bases from J, with 13 bases in between. Germline loops: CDR1 SGHRS, CDR2 YFSETQ.

The chain joins TRBV18 to TRBJ2-1; 11 nucleotides line up with TRBD2. This CDR3 has 16 amino acids. V was pared by 3 bases and J by 2 bases, with 3 bases of the junction left unmatched. The V gene's germline CDR1 is KGHSH and CDR2 LQKENI. The CDR3 reads CASSPSGRATYNEQFF. Written as DNA, the CDR3 is TGTGCCAGCTCACCTAGCGGGAGGGCCACCTACAATGAGCAGTTCTTC.

V usage is TRBV6-5 and J usage is TRBJ2-5; the D is unclear. The DNA end favors TRBJ2-7, so the J call may be wrong. Per germline, CDR1 MNHEY and CDR2 SVGAGI. This CDR3 has 12 residues. For the CDR3, the DNA is TGTGCCGTTCGGGCGAGCTCCTACGAGCAGTACTTC. Its translation: CAVRASSYEQYF.

The J gene is TRBJ2-7, the V gene TRBV5-1; D may correspond to TRBD1 or TRBD2 (5 bases each). Germline-derived CDR1 and CDR2 are SGHRS and YFSETQ. V lost 0 bases to trimming and J lost 6 bases, with 16 bases between them. The CDR3 is 15 residues long. This CDR3 reads CASSLASGTASEQYF. CDR3 nucleotide sequence: TGCGCCAGCAGCTTGGCCTCCGGGACCGCGAGCGAGCAGTACTTC. The whole variable domain, filled in from reference TRBV5-1 and TRBJ2-7, reads KAGVTQTPRYLIKTRGQQVTLSCSPISGHRSVSWYQQTPGQGLQFLFEYFSETQRNKGNFPGRFSGRQFSNSRSEMNVSTLELGDSALYLCASSLASGTASEQYFGPGTRLTVT.

This clone was recorded once. This chain links TRBV5-4 with TRBJ2-1; D unclear. The ends were cut back, 2 bases at V and 2 bases at J, with 11 bases in the middle. Germline V gene lookup returns CDR1 SGHNT and CDR2 YYREEE (reference sequence). The CDR3 contains 15 residues. The DNA for the CDR3 is TGTGCCAGCAGCTTTCAGACAACTACCTACAATGAGCAGTTCTTC. This translates into CASSFQTTTYNEQFF.

V is TRBV11-2 and J is TRBJ2-7; either TRBD1 or TRBD2 may supply D (5 bases each). Germline values: CDR1 SGHAT, CDR2 FQNNGV. V lost 6 bases and J 7 bases, leaving 22 bases between the germline ends. The CDR3 covers 15 residues. The CDR3 DNA is TGTGCCAGCAGTCCCGGTAGCGTGAGGGGTGGGGAGCAGTACTTC. This encodes CASSPGSVRGGEQYF.

The rearrangement uses TRBV19 and TRBJ2-1; the D gene is possibly TRBD1 (5 bases). The CDR3 is made up of 14 amino acids. Trimming removed 3 bases at V and 9 bases at J, with 15 bases between. Looked up from germline, CDR1 is LNHDA and CDR2 is SQIVND (reference sequence). CDR3 nucleotide sequence: TGTGCCAGTAGTATTTTGGGCAGGGAAACTGAGCAGTTCTTC. Protein: CASSILGRETEQFF.

This clone showed up just a few times. The chain has TRBV10-3 and TRBJ2-7; D not resolved. The CDR3 length is 14 residues. In germline, CDR1 is ENHRY, CDR2 SYGVKD. V was trimmed by 6 bases and J by 0 bases, leaving 12 bases between them. CDR3 nucleotides: TGTGCCATCAGCCGAGATTCGAGCTCCTACGAGCAGTACTTC. Encoded protein: CAISRDSSSYEQYF.

The chain carries TRBV11-2 and TRBJ2-3; 8 positions match TRBD1. J lost 0 bases, V lost 3 bases, and 5 bases had no gene match. This CDR3 is built from 16 residues. Germline CDR1 reads SGHAT; CDR2 reads FQNNGV. The CDR3 region is CASSFHRGKSTDTQYF. The CDR3 DNA sequence: TGTGCCAGCAGCTTCCACAGGGGGAAGAGCACAGATACGCAGTATTTT. The full variable domain, completed using reference TRBV11-2 and TRBJ2-3, is EAGVAQSPRYKIIEKRQSVAFWCNPISGHATLYWYQQILGQGPKLLIQFQNNGVVDDSQLPKDRFSAERLKGVDSTLKIQPAKLEDSAVYLCASSFHRGKSTDTQYFGPGTRLTVL.

The rearrangement links TRBV14 to TRBJ2-5; D is unclear. The CDR3 is 16 residues long. CDR1 SGHDN and CDR2 FVKESK come from the germline V gene. The V and J ends lost 4 bases and 2 bases respectively, with 17 bases between them. The CDR3 DNA is TGTGCCAGCAGCCCCTCGCCCGCGCTGCTACAAGAGACCCAGTACTTC. This codes for CASSPSPALLQETQYF.